This T cell receptor (beta chain) was obtained from a study of human CD8 memory T cell subsets. Construction of TCR beta libraries was accomplished by means of UMI-labeled 5' RACE. TCRdb re-called the 5' RACE reads, yielding one record per CDR3 amino acid sequence without DNA. Its listing shows some 10,000 distinct CDR3 sequences. The CDR3 contains 15 residues. The germline V gene has CDR1 LGHDT and CDR2 YNNKEL (reference sequence). The sequenced sample was CD8+ T cells from PBMCs. The V gene is TRBV3-1, the J gene TRBJ2-7; TCRdb returns TRBD1, unconfirmable since there is no DNA. The receptor was derived from a human donor in good health. This CDR3 reads CASSQELSPGYEQYF.